One and the same sample provided the 18 T cell receptor beta chains below, sequenced in a study of cytomegalovirus exposure and HLA in healthy donors. PCR primers comprised 60 Vbeta and 13 Jbeta primers. Method: immunoSEQ multiplex PCR; TCRdb's copy keeps in-frame clones and lacks some. The sample holds over 100,000 clones, 10% seen once. Sequencing was carried out using PBMCs. The receptors were sampled from a man in his forties in good health and CMV-seropositive.

The chain joins TRBV6-1 to TRBJ1-5; D is perhaps TRBD1 (6 bases). The CDR3 is 13 residues long. The germline V and J ends were trimmed by 3 bases and 5 bases, with 8 bases remaining between them. Germline V gene lookup returns CDR1 MNHNS and CDR2 SASEGT. CDR3 nucleotide sequence: TGTGCCAGCAGTGACCACAGGGATCAGCCCCAGCATTTT. It translates to CASSDHRDQPQHF.

This clone appeared a few times. The V gene is TRBV7-2, the J gene TRBJ1-3; 12 bases are a match to TRBD1. With 6 bases clipped from V and 5 bases from J, the junction kept 2 bases outside the gene matches. This CDR3 comprises 14 residues. Germline CDR1 SGHTA, CDR2 FQGNSA. CDR3 sequence (DNA): TGTGCCAGCAGGGGACAGGGGGCGAGAAACACCATATATTTT. Translating gives CASRGQGARNTIYF.

This clone turned up a few times. DNA of the CDR3: TGTGCTAGTGGTTTGGGGCCTCGGGAGGAGACCATATATTTT. This sequence encodes CASGLGPREETIYF. The chain uses TRBV12-5 and TRBJ1-3; D call uncertain. CDR3 size: 14 residues. Trimming took off 1 base at V and 10 bases at J, with 14 bases between the two ends. Looked up from germline, CDR1 is LGHNT and CDR2 is FRNRAP.

This clone appeared a few times. V usage is TRBV4-1 and J usage is TRBJ2-7, with 8 positions matching TRBD2. The CDR3 covers 14 residues. The V segment lost 1 base and the J segment 5 bases; nucleotides outside the gene matches: 4. Germline CDR1 is MGHRA and CDR2 is YSYEKL. CDR3 coding DNA: TGCGCCAGCAGCCAAGGGCGGGAGGTAGACGAGCAGTACTTC. This encodes CASSQGREVDEQYF.

Note on this clone: Distinct nucleotide sequences in the sample also encode this CDR3. This chain links TRBV4-1 with TRBJ2-1; TRBD2 is a possible D gene (5 bases). The CDR3 is 16 residues long. V gave up 4 bases and J gave up 4 bases, with 17 bases separating them. Germline V gene lookup returns CDR1 MGHRA and CDR2 YSYEKL. The CDR3 coding sequence is TGCGCCAGCAGCCTCTATCCGGCCAGCGGATACAATGAGCAGTTCTTC. Protein: CASSLYPASGYNEQFF.

The rearrangement links TRBV7-8 to TRBJ2-1; a possible D gene is TRBD1 (7 bases). CDR3 length: 15 residues. In germline, CDR1 is SGHVS, CDR2 FQNEAQ. Trimming took 8 bases from V and 4 from J, leaving 18 bases between them. The CDR3 spells CASSPEAGQYNEQFF. CDR3 nucleotide sequence: TGTGCCAGCTCCCCGGAGGCGGGACAGTACAATGAGCAGTTCTTC.

This chain connects TRBV28 to TRBJ2-7; 12 positions agree with TRBD2. Germline V gene data show CDR1 as MDHEN and CDR2 as SYDVKM. Trimming cost V 1 base and J 2 bases; bases outside gene matches: 6. The CDR3 is made up of 17 amino acids. The CDR3 region has the DNA TGTGCCAGCAGTTTATTGACTAGCGGGAGCCCCACCTACGAGCAGTACTTC. The encoded protein is CASSLLTSGSPTYEQYF.

CDR3 in DNA: TGTGCCAGCAGTTTAAATTTTATCCAGACTAATGAAAAACTGTTTTTT. Protein sequence: CASSLNFIQTNEKLFF. The J gene is TRBJ1-4, the V gene TRBV28; D is unclear. V dropped 2 bases and J dropped 2 bases, with 12 bases sitting between them. Germline V gives CDR1 MDHEN, CDR2 SYDVKM. The CDR3 contains 16 residues.

In its sample, this clone was seen a few times. The chain combines TRBV29-1 with TRBJ2-3; 8 bases are shared with TRBD2. The ends lost 2 bases at V and 1 base at J; junction bases unmatched: 5. The CDR3 extends over 15 amino acids. Looked up from germline, CDR1 is SQVTM and CDR2 is ANQGSEA. In nucleotides, the CDR3 is TGCAGCGTTGAATCTCGGCGGGAGGGCACAGATACGCAGTATTTT. Protein product: CSVESRREGTDTQYF.

The J gene is TRBJ2-7, the V gene TRBV12-5; D is undetermined. Germline loops: CDR1 LGHNT, CDR2 FRNRAP. The CDR3 consists of 12 residues. Trimming left V 2 bases short and J 6 bases short, with 8 bases between. The CDR3 sequence: CASGLSLAEQYF. CDR3 nucleotides: TGTGCTAGTGGTTTGAGTTTGGCCGAGCAGTACTTC. The entire variable domain, with the rest obtained from reference TRBV12-5 and TRBJ2-7, is as follows: DARVTQTPRHKVTEMGQEVTMRCQPILGHNTVFWYRQTMMQGLELLAYFRNRAPLDDSGMPKDRFSAEMPDATLATLKIQPSEPRDSAVYFCASGLSLAEQYFGPGTRLTVT.

The chain employs TRBV19 and TRBJ2-7; 11 bases fit TRBD2. J was trimmed by 5 bases and V by 7 bases; bases with no gene match: 7. This CDR3 spans 14 amino acids. CDR1 is LNHDA and CDR2 is SQIVND in the germline V gene (reference sequence). This chain's CDR3 is CASNVGLAGHEQYF. In DNA form, the CDR3 reads TGTGCCAGTAATGTTGGACTAGCGGGCCACGAGCAGTACTTC.

This clone was seen a handful of times. This chain links TRBV28 with TRBJ2-7; 8 nucleotides agree with TRBD2. CDR1 MDHEN and CDR2 SYDVKM come from the germline V gene. V lost 7 bases to trimming and J lost 4 bases; unmatched junction nucleotides: 9. This CDR3 is built from 14 residues. CDR3 residues: CASTISGSGYEQYF. The DNA of the CDR3 is TGTGCCAGCACCATAAGCGGGAGTGGATACGAGCAGTACTTC. The full variable domain, rest sourced from reference TRBV28 and TRBJ2-7, is DVKVTQSSRYLVKRTGEKVFLECVQDMDHENMFWYRQDPGLGLRLIYFSYDVKMKEKGDIPEGYSVSREKKERFSLILESASTNQTSMYLCASTISGSGYEQYFGPGTRLTVT.

This clone was picked up a small number of times. This chain links TRBV2 with TRBJ1-5; 8 bases match TRBD1. The V gene end was trimmed by 8 bases and the J gene end by 2 bases; junction bases not matched to a gene: 5. Germline loops: CDR1 SNHLY, CDR2 FYNNEI. The CDR3 has 14 residues. CDR3 residues: CASRTGFGNQPQHF. CDR3 DNA: TGTGCCAGCCGGACAGGGTTCGGCAATCAGCCCCAGCATTTT.

This clone was seen only a few times. The CDR3 DNA reads TGTGCCAGCAGCCTAGTGTCCCCGGAGTCACATGGCTACACCTTC. Protein sequence: CASSLVSPESHGYTF. The genes are TRBV7-9 and TRBJ1-2; the D is unclear. This CDR3 region has 15 residues. Trimming left V 5 bases short and J 6 bases short, with 19 bases between. Germline V CDR1 and CDR2: SEHNR, FQNEAQ (reference sequence).

The chain has TRBV7-9 and TRBJ2-7; TRBD2 might be the D (5 bases). V lost 1 base and J 4 bases, leaving 14 bases between the germline ends. This CDR3 is 15 amino acids long. Germline values: CDR1 SEHNR, CDR2 FQNEAQ (reference sequence). CDR3 in DNA: TGTGCCAGCAGCTTAGACGCGGGCGCAGGATACGAGCAGTACTTC. It is translated as CASSLDAGAGYEQYF.

Points on this clone: Other DNA variants within this sample encode the same CDR3. The J gene is TRBJ2-3, the V gene TRBV20-1; D unclear. The V end lost 5 bases, the J end lost 6 bases, and 9 bases lay between the germline ends. Per germline, CDR1 DFQATT and CDR2 SNEGSKA (reference sequence). The CDR3 is 11 amino acids. The CDR3 DNA reads TGCAGTGCTCGACCGAGGGATACGCAGTATTTT. It codes for CSARPRDTQYF.

This clone was counted only a few times. V usage is TRBV7-2 and J usage is TRBJ1-5, with D unclear. Trimming took off 1 base at V and 6 bases at J, with 7 bases between the two ends. Germline V gene sequence: CDR1 SGHTA, CDR2 FQGNSA. CDR3 length: 13 residues. Here the CDR3 DNA reads TGTGCCAGCAGCTTAGATCTAAGTCAGCCCCAGCATTTT. It translates to CASSLDLSQPQHF.

The genes are TRBV4-1 and TRBJ2-7; D might be TRBD1 (5 bases). This CDR3 has 15 amino acids. With 0 bases removed from V and 1 base from J, the gap between germline ends came to 10 bases. CDR1 is MGHRA and CDR2 is YSYEKL in the germline V gene. CDR3 protein: CASSQDEQGSYEQYF. The CDR3 region has the DNA TGCGCCAGCAGCCAAGATGAGCAGGGTTCCTACGAGCAGTACTTC.